The 6 T cell receptor beta chains presented below share a single source sample, sequenced in a study of CD8+ T cells in alopecia areata. Sequencing relied on a cDNA template that was reverse transcribed from extracted RNA. The method was immunoSEQ multiplex PCR; TCRdb's version includes in-frame clones alone and lacks a portion of them. Of some 170,000 clones in the sample, approximately 65% were seen once. The specimen comprised CD8+ T cells sorted from blood, sampled at week 0. The receptors derive from a human donor with alopecia areata.

This clone has only one observation. CDR3 loop: CATSRVGNNQPQHF. DNA for the CDR3: TGTGCCACCAGCAGAGTAGGGAACAATCAGCCCCAGCATTTT. This chain uses TRBV15 with TRBJ1-5; no definite D call. Looked up from germline, CDR1 is LNHNV and CDR2 is YYDKDF (reference sequence). V was cut by 1 base and J by 3 bases, with 7 bases left in between. The CDR3 contains 14 residues.

Only a few counts were recorded for this clone. The V and J genes are TRBV29-1 and TRBJ2-7, with a tentative D call TRBD1 (6 bases). The CDR3 contains 15 residues. CDR1 SQVTM and CDR2 ANQGSEA come from the germline V gene. The V end lost 2 bases, the J end lost 2 bases, and 16 bases lay between the germline ends. CDR3 sequence: CSVEMGHPIPYEQYF. The DNA of the CDR3 is TGCAGCGTTGAAATGGGACATCCGATCCCCTACGAGCAGTACTTC.

This chain links TRBV5-1 with TRBJ2-1, with D possibly being TRBD2 (6 bases). Germline CDR1 is SGHRS and CDR2 is YFSETQ. Deletions cut 0 bases from V and 0 bases from J, with 10 bases between. The CDR3 loop spans 16 amino acids. The CDR3 loop is CASSLVAGSSYNEQFF. The CDR3 region has the DNA TGCGCCAGCAGCTTGGTGGCGGGGAGCTCCTACAATGAGCAGTTCTTC.

CDR3 bases: TGTGCCAGCAGCCAAGACAGGGTCTACGAGCAGTACTTC. Encoded protein: CASSQDRVYEQYF. The chain employs TRBV7-9 and TRBJ2-7; the match to TRBD1 covers 7 bases. The V and J ends lost 5 bases and 3 bases, in that order; junction bases with no gene match: 4. Germline loops: CDR1 SEHNR, CDR2 FQNEAQ (reference sequence). The CDR3 covers 13 residues.

This clone was found a few times. DNA for the CDR3: TGTGCCAGCATTCGCCGGGACACCGATTCTGAAGCTTTCTTT. Residues: CASIRRDTDSEAFF. The chain has TRBV2 and TRBJ1-1, with D tentatively TRBD1 (6 bases). Germline V gene lookup returns CDR1 SNHLY and CDR2 FYNNEI. The CDR3 loop spans 14 amino acids. V dropped 7 bases and J dropped 6 bases, with 18 bases sitting between them.

This chain connects TRBV29-1 to TRBJ2-5, with 16 positions matching TRBD2. The CDR3 covers 15 residues. V shed 3 bases and J 5 bases; nucleotides not matched to a gene: 3. Per germline, CDR1 SQVTM and CDR2 ANQGSEA. This CDR3 reads CSVEGLAGGRETQYF. CDR3 coding DNA: TGCAGCGTTGAGGGACTAGCGGGGGGGCGGGAGACCCAGTACTTC.